Listed below are T cell receptor beta chains from one sample, sequenced in a study of cytomegalovirus exposure and HLA in healthy donors. This table comes from immunoSEQ multiplex PCR, and its TCRdb copy is limited to in-frame clones, with some not included. Of 210,000 or so clones in the sample, 85% are singletons; the top ten hold roughly 0.24%. The sequenced sample was PBMCs. These receptors came from a girl under 10 years old in good health and CMV-seronegative. Both conserved end residues are part of each CDR3. D genes are given only for firm matches. Clone size is not always given. Where it is, it says once, few, many or a class for expanded clones.

J gene: TRBJ1-4
D gene: NA
V gene: TRBV20-1
clone size: NA
CDR3 protein: CSARREKLFF
CDR3 DNA: TGCAGTGCCAGGAGGGAAAAACTGTTTTTT

J gene: TRBJ2-1
D gene: NA
V gene: TRBV4-1
clone size: few
CDR3 protein: CASSQDPGTPEQFF
CDR3 DNA: TGCGCCAGCAGCCAAGATCCGGGGACTCCTGAGCAGTTCTTC

J gene: TRBJ1-1
D gene: NA
V gene: TRBV10-3
clone size: NA
CDR3 protein: CAISRRLGEGENTEAFF
CDR3 DNA: TGTGCCATCAGTAGGAGGCTCGGCGAGGGGGAGAACACTGAAGCTTTCTTT

J gene: TRBJ2-7
D gene: TRBD1
V gene: TRBV11-2
clone size: NA
CDR3 protein: CASSRDRDYEQYF
CDR3 DNA: TGTGCCAGCTCCCGGGACAGGGACTACGAGCAGTACTTC

J gene: TRBJ1-2
D gene: TRBD1
V gene: TRBV10-2
clone size: NA
CDR3 protein: CASSDKGAGYGYTF
CDR3 DNA: TGCGCCAGCAGTGATAAGGGGGCGGGATATGGCTACACCTTC

J gene: TRBJ1-1
D gene: TRBD1
V gene: TRBV10-3
clone size: NA
CDR3 protein: CAISGTGGNTEAFF
CDR3 DNA: TGTGCCATCAGTGGAACAGGGGGTAACACTGAAGCTTTCTTT

J gene: TRBJ1-5
D gene: TRBD1
V gene: TRBV2
clone size: few
CDR3 protein: CASRDRVWNQPQHF
CDR3 DNA: TGTGCCAGCAGGGACAGGGTTTGGAATCAGCCCCAGCATTTT

J gene: TRBJ2-1
D gene: TRBD2
V gene: TRBV27
clone size: NA
CDR3 protein: CASSDSGGESSYNEQFF
CDR3 DNA: TGTGCCAGCAGTGATAGCGGGGGGGAATCCTCCTACAATGAGCAGTTCTTC

J gene: TRBJ2-5
D gene: TRBD1
V gene: TRBV5-6
clone size: NA
CDR3 protein: CASSFGQGLQETQYF
CDR3 DNA: TGTGCCAGCAGCTTCGGACAGGGCCTTCAAGAGACCCAGTACTTC

J gene: TRBJ2-7
D gene: TRBD1
V gene: TRBV7-9
clone size: once
CDR3 protein: CASSLARFPRTGNYEQYF
CDR3 DNA: TGTGCCAGCAGCTTAGCGCGGTTCCCACGGACAGGAAACTACGAGCAGTACTTC

J gene: TRBJ2-5
D gene: TRBD1
V gene: TRBV7-9
clone size: NA
CDR3 protein: CASSLIPGQGGETQYF
CDR3 DNA: TGTGCCAGCAGCTTAATCCCAGGACAGGGCGGAGAGACCCAGTACTTC

J gene: TRBJ1-1
D gene: NA
V gene: TRBV6-5
clone size: few
CDR3 protein: CASRAGNLEAFF
CDR3 DNA: TGTGCCAGCAGAGCAGGGAACCTTGAAGCTTTCTTT

J gene: TRBJ1-2
D gene: TRBD1
V gene: TRBV27
clone size: NA
CDR3 protein: CASSLGSGQGVRGYTF
CDR3 DNA: TGTGCCAGCAGTTTAGGGTCGGGACAGGGGGTGAGGGGCTACACCTTC

J gene: TRBJ2-3
D gene: TRBD2
V gene: TRBV5-1
clone size: once
CDR3 protein: CASSLGLLGGFTDTQYF
CDR3 DNA: TGCGCCAGCAGCTTGGGATTATTGGGAGGGTTCACAGATACGCAGTATTTT

J gene: TRBJ2-1
D gene: TRBD2
V gene: TRBV6-6
clone size: NA
CDR3 protein: CASSYTLAGAFKEFF
CDR3 DNA: TGTGCCAGCAGTTACACTCTAGCGGGGGCCTTTAAGGAGTTCTTC

J gene: TRBJ1-2
D gene: TRBD1
V gene: TRBV2
clone size: NA
CDR3 protein: CASPTGPNYGYTF
CDR3 DNA: TGTGCCAGCCCGACAGGGCCCAACTATGGCTACACCTTC

J gene: TRBJ2-3
D gene: NA
V gene: TRBV7-9
clone size: NA
CDR3 protein: CASSQELGLTDTQYF
CDR3 DNA: TGTGCCAGCTCCCAAGAACTAGGACTCACAGATACGCAGTATTTT

J gene: TRBJ1-1
D gene: NA
V gene: TRBV7-2
clone size: NA
CDR3 protein: CASLRQAMNTEAFF
CDR3 DNA: TGTGCCAGCTTACGACAGGCCATGAACACTGAAGCTTTCTTT

J gene: TRBJ1-3
D gene: NA
V gene: TRBV11-3
clone size: NA
CDR3 protein: CASSPYLAGNTIYF
CDR3 DNA: TGTGCCAGCAGCCCGTACTTAGCTGGAAACACCATATATTTT

J gene: TRBJ1-4
D gene: TRBD1
V gene: TRBV9
clone size: NA
CDR3 protein: CASSPLDRDEKLFF
CDR3 DNA: TGTGCCAGCAGCCCTTTGGACAGGGATGAAAAACTGTTTTTT

J gene: TRBJ2-7
D gene: NA
V gene: TRBV7-2
clone size: NA
CDR3 protein: CASSLIYEQYF
CDR3 DNA: TGTGCCAGCAGCCTAATCTACGAGCAGTACTTC

J gene: TRBJ2-3
D gene: NA
V gene: TRBV5-4
clone size: NA
CDR3 protein: CASVRRDSTDTQYF
CDR3 DNA: TGTGCCAGCGTCCGGCGGGACAGCACAGATACGCAGTATTTT

J gene: TRBJ1-6
D gene: NA
V gene: TRBV2
clone size: NA
CDR3 protein: CASGGSAYNSPLHF
CDR3 DNA: TGTGCCAGCGGCGGGAGCGCCTATAATTCACCCCTCCACTTT

J gene: TRBJ1-3
D gene: NA
V gene: TRBV10-3
clone size: NA
CDR3 protein: CAISESSLRNTIYF
CDR3 DNA: TGTGCCATCAGTGAGTCGAGTTTAAGAAACACCATATATTTT

J gene: TRBJ1-1
D gene: NA
V gene: TRBV5-4
clone size: NA
CDR3 protein: CASSAAGYTEAFF
CDR3 DNA: TGTGCCAGCAGCGCGGCGGGGTACACTGAAGCTTTCTTT

J gene: TRBJ2-7
D gene: TRBD2
V gene: TRBV6-1
clone size: NA
CDR3 protein: CASRVLAGGPHEQYF
CDR3 DNA: TGTGCCAGCAGGGTGCTAGCGGGAGGGCCCCACGAGCAGTACTTC

J gene: TRBJ1-5
D gene: TRBD1
V gene: TRBV5-8
clone size: NA
CDR3 protein: CASSRGQGGHSNQPQHF
CDR3 DNA: TGTGCCAGCAGCCGAGGACAGGGGGGGCATAGCAATCAGCCCCAGCATTTT

J gene: TRBJ2-3
D gene: TRBD1
V gene: TRBV5-1
clone size: few
CDR3 protein: CASSLRTGGTDTQYF
CDR3 DNA: TGCGCCAGCAGCCTGCGGACAGGGGGCACAGATACGCAGTATTTT

J gene: TRBJ2-7
D gene: TRBD2
V gene: TRBV30
clone size: NA
CDR3 protein: CAVAGGPMIRYEQYF
CDR3 DNA: TGTGCGGTAGCGGGAGGGCCTATGATAAGATACGAGCAGTACTTC

J gene: TRBJ2-7
D gene: NA
V gene: TRBV5-1
clone size: few
CDR3 protein: CASSLTGYEQYF
CDR3 DNA: TGCGCCAGCAGCTTGACAGGCTACGAGCAGTACTTC

J gene: TRBJ2-5
D gene: TRBD2
V gene: TRBV4-1
clone size: NA
CDR3 protein: CASSQEASGRQETQYF
CDR3 DNA: TGCGCCAGCAGCCAAGAGGCTAGCGGGAGGCAAGAGACCCAGTACTTC

J gene: TRBJ2-5
D gene: NA
V gene: TRBV7-2
clone size: few
CDR3 protein: CASSIRWSTIQETQYF
CDR3 DNA: TGTGCCAGCAGCATTCGGTGGAGTACCATTCAAGAGACCCAGTACTTC

J gene: TRBJ2-7
D gene: NA
V gene: TRBV20-1
clone size: NA
CDR3 protein: CSAGHQWEQYF
CDR3 DNA: TGCAGTGCTGGACACCAATGGGAGCAGTACTTC

J gene: TRBJ2-3
D gene: TRBD1
V gene: TRBV5-1
clone size: NA
CDR3 protein: CASSLRQGSDTQYF
CDR3 DNA: TGCGCCAGCAGCTTACGACAGGGCTCGGATACGCAGTATTTT

J gene: TRBJ2-2
D gene: NA
V gene: TRBV5-1
clone size: once
CDR3 protein: CASSSRDSPSGELFF
CDR3 DNA: TGCGCCAGCAGCTCGCGGGACAGTCCATCCGGGGAGCTGTTTTTT

J gene: TRBJ1-5
D gene: TRBD1
V gene: TRBV19
clone size: NA
CDR3 protein: CASNLGQIANQPQHF
CDR3 DNA: TGTGCCAGTAACCTGGGACAGATCGCTAATCAGCCCCAGCATTTT

J gene: TRBJ2-1
D gene: NA
V gene: TRBV7-9
clone size: NA
CDR3 protein: CASSLTGSKQFF
CDR3 DNA: TGTGCCAGCAGCTTAACAGGCTCTAAGCAGTTCTTC

J gene: TRBJ1-3
D gene: NA
V gene: TRBV6-6
clone size: NA
CDR3 protein: CASGQGSSGNTIYF
CDR3 DNA: TGTGCCAGCGGCCAGGGGAGCTCTGGAAACACCATATATTTT

J gene: TRBJ2-7
D gene: TRBD2
V gene: TRBV2
clone size: NA
CDR3 protein: CASSGLAGGTYEQYF
CDR3 DNA: TGTGCCAGCAGTGGGCTAGCGGGGGGTACCTACGAGCAGTACTTC

J gene: TRBJ2-1
D gene: NA
V gene: TRBV29-1
clone size: NA
CDR3 protein: CSLKLGLYSYNEQFF
CDR3 DNA: TGCAGCTTGAAACTAGGACTTTACTCCTACAATGAGCAGTTCTTC

J gene: TRBJ2-3
D gene: TRBD2
V gene: TRBV2
clone size: NA
CDR3 protein: CASAAASGPTDTQYF
CDR3 DNA: TGTGCCAGCGCCGCCGCTAGCGGACCCACAGATACGCAGTATTTT

J gene: TRBJ2-7
D gene: NA
V gene: TRBV14
clone size: NA
CDR3 protein: CASSTPSTGNYEQYF
CDR3 DNA: TGTGCCAGCAGCACACCCAGCACAGGGAACTACGAGCAGTACTTC

J gene: TRBJ2-7
D gene: NA
V gene: TRBV7-9
clone size: NA
CDR3 protein: CASSLSLVDEQYF
CDR3 DNA: TGTGCCAGCAGCTTATCACTAGTAGACGAGCAGTACTTC

J gene: TRBJ2-2
D gene: TRBD1
V gene: TRBV7-9
clone size: NA
CDR3 protein: CASRPQGPGELFF
CDR3 DNA: TGTGCCAGCAGACCACAGGGGCCCGGGGAGCTGTTTTTT

J gene: TRBJ2-7
D gene: NA
V gene: TRBV6-1
clone size: NA
CDR3 protein: CASGHLYEQYF
CDR3 DNA: TGTGCCAGCGGACACCTCTACGAGCAGTACTTC

J gene: TRBJ2-1
D gene: NA
V gene: TRBV7-9
clone size: NA
CDR3 protein: CASSPSFVAGVEGYNEQFF
CDR3 DNA: TGTGCCAGCAGCCCTAGCTTTGTGGCAGGGGTAGAAGGCTACAATGAGCAGTTCTTC

J gene: TRBJ2-2
D gene: TRBD2
V gene: TRBV2
clone size: few
CDR3 protein: CASRGGLAGAFTGELFF
CDR3 DNA: TGTGCCAGCAGGGGTGGACTAGCGGGAGCTTTCACCGGGGAGCTGTTTTTT

J gene: TRBJ1-2
D gene: TRBD1
V gene: TRBV12-5
clone size: few
CDR3 protein: CASNRDRGGDGGYTF
CDR3 DNA: TGTGCTAGCAACCGGGACAGGGGAGGAGATGGTGGCTACACCTTC

J gene: TRBJ1-2
D gene: NA
V gene: TRBV7-2
clone size: once
CDR3 protein: CASSPQGYYGYTF
CDR3 DNA: TGTGCCAGCAGCCCCCAGGGGTACTATGGCTACACCTTC

J gene: TRBJ1-5
D gene: NA
V gene: TRBV19
clone size: NA
CDR3 protein: CAIKGRGGQPQHF
CDR3 DNA: TGTGCCATTAAGGGGAGGGGAGGTCAGCCCCAGCATTTT

J gene: TRBJ2-3
D gene: TRBD1
V gene: TRBV7-9
clone size: NA
CDR3 protein: CASSLVGQGTDTQYF
CDR3 DNA: TGTGCCAGCAGCCTCGTGGGACAGGGCACAGATACGCAGTATTTT

J gene: TRBJ1-5
D gene: TRBD1
V gene: TRBV2
clone size: NA
CDR3 protein: CASGRRGQEQPQHF
CDR3 DNA: TGTGCCAGCGGCCGCAGGGGGCAGGAACAGCCCCAGCATTTT

J gene: TRBJ1-1
D gene: NA
V gene: TRBV10-1
clone size: NA
CDR3 protein: CASSERQGTEAFF
CDR3 DNA: TGCGCCAGCAGTGAGCGGCAGGGCACTGAAGCTTTCTTT

J gene: TRBJ2-5
D gene: NA
V gene: TRBV6-4
clone size: NA
CDR3 protein: CASAEGGETQYF
CDR3 DNA: TGTGCCAGCGCCGAGGGGGGGGAGACCCAGTACTTC

J gene: TRBJ2-1
D gene: NA
V gene: TRBV7-7
clone size: once
CDR3 protein: CASSSTDSSYNEQFF
CDR3 DNA: TGTGCCAGCAGCTCAACAGATAGCTCCTACAATGAGCAGTTCTTC

J gene: TRBJ2-5
D gene: NA
V gene: TRBV19
clone size: NA
CDR3 protein: CASSIGDKRETQYF
CDR3 DNA: TGTGCCAGTAGTATTGGGGACAAGCGAGAGACCCAGTACTTC

J gene: TRBJ2-7
D gene: NA
V gene: TRBV30
clone size: NA
CDR3 protein: CAWSVPGHLYEQYF
CDR3 DNA: TGTGCCTGGAGTGTACCGGGACACCTCTACGAGCAGTACTTC